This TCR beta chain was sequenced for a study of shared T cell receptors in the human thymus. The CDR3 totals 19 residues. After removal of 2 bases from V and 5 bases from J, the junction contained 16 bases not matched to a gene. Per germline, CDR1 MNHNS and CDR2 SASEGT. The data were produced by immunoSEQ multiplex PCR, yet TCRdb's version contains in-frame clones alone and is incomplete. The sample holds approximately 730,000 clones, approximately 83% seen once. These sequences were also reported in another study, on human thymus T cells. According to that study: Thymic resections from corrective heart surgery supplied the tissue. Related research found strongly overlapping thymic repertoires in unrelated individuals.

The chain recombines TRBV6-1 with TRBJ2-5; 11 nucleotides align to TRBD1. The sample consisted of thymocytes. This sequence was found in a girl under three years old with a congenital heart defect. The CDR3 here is CASSERWTGGWENMETQYF. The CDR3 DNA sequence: TGTGCCAGCAGTGAACGCTGGACAGGGGGCTGGGAGAATATGGAGACCCAGTACTTC.